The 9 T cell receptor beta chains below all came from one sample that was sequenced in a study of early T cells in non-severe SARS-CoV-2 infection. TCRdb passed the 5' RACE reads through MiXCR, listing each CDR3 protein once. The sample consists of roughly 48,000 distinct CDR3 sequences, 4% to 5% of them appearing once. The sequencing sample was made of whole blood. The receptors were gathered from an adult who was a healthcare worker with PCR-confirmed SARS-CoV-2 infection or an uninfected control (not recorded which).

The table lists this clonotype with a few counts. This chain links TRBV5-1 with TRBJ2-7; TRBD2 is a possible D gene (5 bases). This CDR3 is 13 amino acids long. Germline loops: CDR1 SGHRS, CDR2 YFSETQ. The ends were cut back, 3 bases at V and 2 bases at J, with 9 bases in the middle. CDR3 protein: CASSYPGTYEQYF. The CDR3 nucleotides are TGCGCCAGCAGCTACCCCGGGACCTACGAGCAGTACTTC. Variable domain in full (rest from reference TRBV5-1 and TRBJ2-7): KAGVTQTPRYLIKTRGQQVTLSCSPISGHRSVSWYQQTPGQGLQFLFEYFSETQRNKGNFPGRFSGRQFSNSRSEMNVSTLELGDSALYLCASSYPGTYEQYFGPGTRLTVT.

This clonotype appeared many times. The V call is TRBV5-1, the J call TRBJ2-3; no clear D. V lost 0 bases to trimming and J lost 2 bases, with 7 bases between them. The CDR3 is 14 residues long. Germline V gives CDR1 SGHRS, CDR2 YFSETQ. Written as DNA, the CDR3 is TGCGCCAGCAGCTTGGCACAGTACACAGATACGCAGTATTTT. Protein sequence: CASSLAQYTDTQYF. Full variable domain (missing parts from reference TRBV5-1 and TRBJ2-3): KAGVTQTPRYLIKTRGQQVTLSCSPISGHRSVSWYQQTPGQGLQFLFEYFSETQRNKGNFPGRFSGRQFSNSRSEMNVSTLELGDSALYLCASSLAQYTDTQYFGPGTRLTVL.

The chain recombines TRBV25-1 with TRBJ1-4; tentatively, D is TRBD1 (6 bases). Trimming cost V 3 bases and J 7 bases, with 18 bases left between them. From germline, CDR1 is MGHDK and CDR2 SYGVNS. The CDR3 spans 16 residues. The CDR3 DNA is TGTGCCAGCAGTGATGGAAGCGGGGGCTTCACTGAAAAACTGTTTTTT. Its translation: CASSDGSGGFTEKLFF. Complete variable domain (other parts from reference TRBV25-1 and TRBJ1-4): EADIYQTPRYLVIGTGKKITLECSQTMGHDKMYWYQQDPGMELHLIHYSYGVNSTEKGDLSSESTVSRIRTEHFPLTLESARPSHTSQYLCASSDGSGGFTEKLFFGSGTQLSVL.

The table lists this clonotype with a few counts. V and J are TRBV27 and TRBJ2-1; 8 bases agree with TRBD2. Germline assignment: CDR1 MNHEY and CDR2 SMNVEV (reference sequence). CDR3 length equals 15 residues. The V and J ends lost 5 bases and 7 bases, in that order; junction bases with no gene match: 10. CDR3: CASSQIAGSMNEQFF. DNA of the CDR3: TGTGCCAGCAGTCAAATAGCGGGAAGCATGAATGAGCAGTTCTTC.

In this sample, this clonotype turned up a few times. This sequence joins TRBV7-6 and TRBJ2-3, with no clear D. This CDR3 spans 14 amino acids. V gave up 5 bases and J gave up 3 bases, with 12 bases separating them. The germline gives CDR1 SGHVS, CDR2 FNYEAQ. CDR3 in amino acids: CASSLPSRTDTQYF. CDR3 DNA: TGTGCCAGCAGCCTCCCGTCCAGAACAGATACGCAGTATTTT.

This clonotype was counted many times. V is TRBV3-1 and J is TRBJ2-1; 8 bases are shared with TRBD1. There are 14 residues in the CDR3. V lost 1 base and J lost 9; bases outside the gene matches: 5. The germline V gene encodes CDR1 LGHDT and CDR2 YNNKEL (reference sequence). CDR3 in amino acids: CASSQGQGAGEQFF. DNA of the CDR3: TGTGCCAGCAGCCAAGGGCAGGGGGCTGGTGAGCAGTTCTTC.

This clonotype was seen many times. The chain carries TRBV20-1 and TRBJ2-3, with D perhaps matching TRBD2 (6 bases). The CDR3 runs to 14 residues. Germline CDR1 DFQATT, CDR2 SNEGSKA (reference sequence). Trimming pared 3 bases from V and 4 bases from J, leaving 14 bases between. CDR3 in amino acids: CSARPSREADTQYF. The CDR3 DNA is TGCAGTGCTAGGCCTTCGAGGGAGGCAGATACGCAGTATTTT.

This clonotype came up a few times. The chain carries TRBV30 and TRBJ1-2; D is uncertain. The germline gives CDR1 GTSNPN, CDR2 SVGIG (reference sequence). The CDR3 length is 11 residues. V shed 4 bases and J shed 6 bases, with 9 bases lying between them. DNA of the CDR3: TGTGCCTGGACTTGGGGAGATGGCTACACCTTC. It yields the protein CAWTWGDGYTF. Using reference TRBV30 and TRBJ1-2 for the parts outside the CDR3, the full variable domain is SQTIHQWPATLVQPVGSPLSLECTVEGTSNPNLYWYRQAAGRGLQLLFYSVGIGQISSEVPQNLSASRPQDRQFILSSKKLLLSDSGFYLCAWTWGDGYTFGSGTRLTVV.

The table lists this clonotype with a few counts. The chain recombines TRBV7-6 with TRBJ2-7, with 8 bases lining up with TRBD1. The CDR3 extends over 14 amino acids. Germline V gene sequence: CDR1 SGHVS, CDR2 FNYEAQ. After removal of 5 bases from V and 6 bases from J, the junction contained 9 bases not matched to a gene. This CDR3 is CASSPDRGRSEQYF. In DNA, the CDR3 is TGTGCCAGCAGCCCAGACAGGGGAAGGAGCGAGCAGTACTTC.